The rows below give T cell receptor beta chains drawn from one sample of a study of blood T cell repertoires in COVID-19. Clones were sequenced by immunoSEQ multiplex PCR, and TCRdb holds only the in-frame ones, with some missing. The sample consists of some 460,000 clones, 80% to 90% of them appearing once. The sequenced sample was peripheral blood. The origin of the receptors is a woman aged 25 to 39 with acute or convalescent COVID-19. The CDR3 runs from the conserved cysteine through the conserved F or W. The D gene is left open where the match is weak. Not every row has a clone size; where given, it reads once, few, many or a size class.

J: TRBJ1-2; V: TRBV11-2; size: .; D: TRBD1; DNA: TGTGCCAGCAGTCCAAAAGGGGGACAGGTCAGAGGCTACACCTTC; CDR3: CASSPKGGQVRGYTF
J: TRBJ1-1; V: TRBV2; size: .; D: .; DNA: TGTGCCAGTGGAGGGGAATTGAACACTGAAGCTTTCTTT; CDR3: CASGGELNTEAFF
J: TRBJ2-1; V: TRBV5-4; size: .; D: TRBD2; DNA: TGTGCCAGCAGCTTAGGTAGCGGGGCCTACAATGAGCAGTTCTTC; CDR3: CASSLGSGAYNEQFF
J: TRBJ1-6; V: TRBV5-1; size: .; D: .; DNA: TGCGCCAGCAGCCCCTGGACGGGGATAAATTCACCCCTCCACTTT; CDR3: CASSPWTGINSPLHF
J: TRBJ2-7; V: TRBV5-4; size: .; D: TRBD1; DNA: TGTGCCAGCAGCCGGAGGGACAGGGTCTACGAGCAGTACTTC; CDR3: CASSRRDRVYEQYF
J: TRBJ1-2; V: TRBV27; size: .; D: .; DNA: TGTGCCAGCAGGTCTATAGAACGCCTTAACTATGGCTACACCTTC; CDR3: CASRSIERLNYGYTF
J: TRBJ2-7; V: TRBV27; size: .; D: TRBD2; DNA: TGTGCCAGCAGGGGGACTAGCGGGGGGATCCTACTTGAGTACTTC; CDR3: CASRGTSGGILLEYF
J: TRBJ1-5; V: TRBV6-5; size: once; D: TRBD1; DNA: TGTGCCAGCAGGGAGACAGGGTATCAGCCCCAGCATTTT; CDR3: CASRETGYQPQHF
J: TRBJ2-3; V: TRBV6-1; size: few; D: TRBD2; DNA: TGTGCCAGCAGTGAGGCTAGCGGGGGGCGACCTAATACGCAGTATTTT; CDR3: CASSEASGGRPNTQYF
J: TRBJ2-1; V: TRBV7-9; size: .; D: TRBD2; DNA: TGTGCCAGCAGCTTAGGACTAGCGGACAATGAGCAGTTCTTC; CDR3: CASSLGLADNEQFF
J: TRBJ2-1; V: TRBV7-9; size: .; D: TRBD2; DNA: TGTGCCAGCAGCTTAGGTGCAGCGGGGGGGCTTATCCATGAGCAGTTCTTC; CDR3: CASSLGAAGGLIHEQFF
J: TRBJ1-1; V: TRBV7-3; size: few; D: TRBD1; DNA: TGTGCCAGAGTTCTATTGGGACAGGGATCAATCGGCACTGAAGCTTTCTTT; CDR3: CARVLLGQGSIGTEAFF
J: TRBJ2-7; V: TRBV7-2; size: .; D: .; DNA: TGTGCCAGCAGCCGTACGTGGGGGGATACCTACGAGCAGTACTTC; CDR3: CASSRTWGDTYEQYF
J: TRBJ2-2; V: TRBV15; size: .; D: .; DNA: TGTGCCACCAGCAGAGATTGGCAGGGGATTACCGGGGAGCTGTTTTTT; CDR3: CATSRDWQGITGELFF
J: TRBJ2-5; V: TRBV2; size: .; D: TRBD1; DNA: TGTGCCAGCAGCCTGGACAGGCGTCAAGAGACCCAGTACTTC; CDR3: CASSLDRRQETQYF
J: TRBJ1-1; V: TRBV6-5; size: .; D: .; DNA: TGTGCCAGCTTTAGAAGCAAGAACACTGAAGCTTTCTTT; CDR3: CASFRSKNTEAFF
J: TRBJ2-1; V: TRBV6-5; size: .; D: TRBD2; DNA: TGTGCCAGCAGTTACTCGAGTAAGCGGGGATCCAATGAGCAGTTCTTC; CDR3: CASSYSSKRGSNEQFF
J: TRBJ2-3; V: TRBV2; size: .; D: .; DNA: TGTGCCAGCAGTGTTCCCAGGGTAGAAGAGGCGGGGGCCGGTTTACAGTATTTT; CDR3: CASSVPRVEEAGAGLQYF
J: TRBJ2-3; V: TRBV9; size: .; D: TRBD2; DNA: TGTGCCAGCAGCGTCTCTAGCGGGGGCACAGATACGCAGTATTTT; CDR3: CASSVSSGGTDTQYF
J: TRBJ1-2; V: TRBV2; size: few; D: .; DNA: TGTGCCAGCAGCGGTCCCCGGGGGGGCTACACCTTC; CDR3: CASSGPRGGYTF
J: TRBJ2-2; V: TRBV19; size: once; D: TRBD2; DNA: TGTGCCAGTAGTATCCTAGCGGGGGGCGTCTCCGGGGAGCTGTTTTTT; CDR3: CASSILAGGVSGELFF
J: TRBJ2-3; V: TRBV9; size: .; D: .; DNA: TGTGCCAGCAACATAGGGACTGGCGGCACAGATACGCAGTATTTT; CDR3: CASNIGTGGTDTQYF
J: TRBJ2-7; V: TRBV5-6; size: .; D: .; DNA: TGTGCCAGCAGCTTGCGGGAAAGGATCCTTCGAAACTTC; CDR3: CASSLRERILRNF
J: TRBJ2-3; V: TRBV18; size: .; D: .; DNA: TGTGCCAGCCCCTCAGTTCTAGATACGCAGTATTTT; CDR3: CASPSVLDTQYF
J: TRBJ2-1; V: TRBV4-1; size: .; D: TRBD1; DNA: TGCGCCAGCAGCCCCTGGGATCTGACAGGGTCGGATGAGCAGTTCTTC; CDR3: CASSPWDLTGSDEQFF
J: TRBJ2-7; V: TRBV6-5; size: .; D: .; DNA: TGTGCCAGCAGTTACGACATCTCCTACGAGCAGTACTTC; CDR3: CASSYDISYEQYF
J: TRBJ2-3; V: TRBV5-1; size: .; D: TRBD1; DNA: TGCGCCAGCAGACAGGGGGCGAGCACAGATACGCAGTATTTT; CDR3: CASRQGASTDTQYF
J: TRBJ2-3; V: TRBV10-3; size: .; D: TRBD1; DNA: TGTGCCATCAGGGGGGACAGAGGTACGGATACGCAGTATTTT; CDR3: CAIRGDRGTDTQYF
J: TRBJ1-2; V: TRBV13; size: .; D: TRBD1; DNA: TGTGCCAGCAGCTCCCGTACCAGGGGGCCAGGAGGCTACACCTTC; CDR3: CASSSRTRGPGGYTF
J: TRBJ2-7; V: TRBV10-3; size: .; D: TRBD1; DNA: TGTGCCACCATTTCGCCCGGACAGGGGACTGGGGAGCAGTACTTC; CDR3: CATISPGQGTGEQYF
J: TRBJ2-7; V: TRBV2; size: .; D: TRBD1; DNA: TGTGCCAGCACCCGGACAGGAAGTTCCTACGAGCAGTACTTC; CDR3: CASTRTGSSYEQYF
J: TRBJ1-3; V: TRBV4-1; size: .; D: TRBD1; DNA: TGCGCCAGCAGCCAAGGGACAGGACGGGCAAACACCATATATTTT; CDR3: CASSQGTGRANTIYF
J: TRBJ2-6; V: TRBV11-2; size: once; D: TRBD1; DNA: TGTGCCAGCAGCTTACAGAGGGGACAGGGAGCTGGGGCCAACGTCCTGACTTTC; CDR3: CASSLQRGQGAGANVLTF
J: TRBJ1-5; V: TRBV19; size: few; D: TRBD1; DNA: TGTGCCAGTAGTATCAGGGGGCCGTACAATCAGCCCCAGCATTTT; CDR3: CASSIRGPYNQPQHF
J: TRBJ1-5; V: TRBV5-1; size: once; D: .; DNA: TGCGCCAGCAGCTTGGGGGGGCCCTGTGTAACCCAGCATTTT; CDR3: CASSLGGPCVTQHF
J: TRBJ1-2; V: TRBV24-1; size: few; D: TRBD1; DNA: TGTGCCACCAGTGGGACAGGGGGCGACTATGGCTACACCTTC; CDR3: CATSGTGGDYGYTF
J: TRBJ2-1; V: TRBV28; size: .; D: TRBD2; DNA: TGTGCCAGCGTCCCGGGAGGGGCTAGCGGCTACAATGAGCAGTTCTTC; CDR3: CASVPGGASGYNEQFF
J: TRBJ1-1; V: TRBV19; size: few; D: TRBD1; DNA: TGTGCCAGTAGATCGACGCCAGGGGGAAAGGGTACTGAAGCTTTCTTT; CDR3: CASRSTPGGKGTEAFF
J: TRBJ1-2; V: TRBV9; size: .; D: .; DNA: TGTGCCAGCAGCGTAGAGGGGAGGGGATATGGCTACACCTTC; CDR3: CASSVEGRGYGYTF
J: TRBJ1-1; V: TRBV5-1; size: .; D: .; DNA: TGCGCCAGCAGCTTGGATCCCCAACGCGCTGAAGCTTTCTTT; CDR3: CASSLDPQRAEAFF
J: TRBJ2-1; V: TRBV10-3; size: .; D: .; DNA: TGTGCCATCAGGGTCGACCCCCTAAAGGGGGTCAATGAGCAGTTCTTC; CDR3: CAIRVDPLKGVNEQFF
J: TRBJ1-1; V: TRBV18; size: .; D: TRBD1; DNA: TGTGCCAGCTCACCTTACAGGGGGGACGCTGAAGCTTTCTTT; CDR3: CASSPYRGDAEAFF
J: TRBJ1-1; V: TRBV7-9; size: .; D: TRBD1; DNA: TGTGCCAGCAGCGAAACAGGGGTATGGGGACCGAACACTGAAGCTTTCTTT; CDR3: CASSETGVWGPNTEAFF